The 7 T cell receptor beta chains reported below all come from one sample, sequenced in a study of blood T cell repertoires in COVID-19. Profiling relied on immunoSEQ multiplex PCR, and the TCRdb table lists in-frame clones only, not all of them. The profile shows roughly 400,000 clones, 85% to 90% of them singletons. The sequenced sample was PBMCs or T cells enriched from blood (not recorded which). All receptors come from a man aged 30 to 45 who had recovered from COVID-19.

The chain links TRBV19 to TRBJ1-4, with 8 positions matching TRBD1. J was trimmed by 7 bases and V by 3 bases; bases with no gene match: 7. Germline CDR1 reads LNHDA; CDR2 reads SQIVND (reference sequence). The CDR3 extends over 15 amino acids. CDR3 nucleotide sequence: TGTGCCAGTAGTATGCGGAGACAGGGGAGTGAAAAACTGTTTTTT. It specifies CASSMRRQGSEKLFF.

The chain recombines TRBV9 with TRBJ1-3; TRBD1 is a possible D gene (5 bases). Trimming took off 0 bases at V and 0 bases at J, with 10 bases between the two ends. The CDR3 contains 16 residues. Germline CDR1 SGDLS, CDR2 YYNGEE. This chain's CDR3 is CASSVGGGASGNTIYF. In DNA form, the CDR3 reads TGTGCCAGCAGCGTAGGTGGAGGGGCCTCTGGAAACACCATATATTTT.

The chain carries TRBV28 and TRBJ2-5; TRBD2 matches at 12 bases. CDR1 and CDR2 (germline): MDHEN, SYDVKM. The V gene end was trimmed by 5 bases and the J gene end by 4 bases; junction bases not matched to a gene: 11. The CDR3 totals 17 residues. In nucleotides, the CDR3 is TGTGCCAGCAGTCCCCGTCCGACTAGCGGGAGAATAGAGACCCAGTACTTC. Translation: CASSPRPTSGRIETQYF. Looking up the rest from reference TRBV28 and TRBJ2-5 gives the full variable domain: DVKVTQSSRYLVKRTGEKVFLECVQDMDHENMFWYRQDPGLGLRLIYFSYDVKMKEKGDIPEGYSVSREKKERFSLILESASTNQTSMYLCASSPRPTSGRIETQYFGPGTRLLVL.

The rearrangement uses TRBV7-6 and TRBJ1-4; the match to TRBD1 covers 7 bases. Germline trimming cut 3 bases from V and 0 bases from J; bases unmatched to any gene: 1. Germline values: CDR1 SGHVS, CDR2 FNYEAQ. This CDR3 spans 15 amino acids. CDR3 residues: CASSFTGATNEKLFF. As DNA, the CDR3 is TGTGCCAGCAGCTTTACAGGGGCAACTAATGAAAAACTGTTTTTT.

This chain links TRBV2 with TRBJ1-5; D is unresolved. V was trimmed by 3 bases and J by 1 base, leaving 7 bases between them. The germline gives CDR1 SNHLY, CDR2 FYNNEI. The CDR3 covers 14 residues. The CDR3 DNA reads as TGTGCCAGCAGTGATGGGCGCAGCAATCAGCCCCAGCATTTT. The encoded protein is CASSDGRSNQPQHF.

This clone was counted at least ten times. This sequence joins TRBV7-6 and TRBJ2-2; 9 bases align to TRBD2. The CDR3 spans 16 residues. V shed 5 bases, J shed 4 bases, and the junction held 8 bases outside the gene matches. The germline CDR1 and CDR2 sequences are SGHVS and FNYEAQ. This CDR3 is CASSLGLARGTGELFF. In DNA form, the CDR3 reads TGTGCCAGCAGCCTCGGACTAGCGCGGGGCACCGGGGAGCTGTTTTTT.

The chain employs TRBV15 and TRBJ2-1; D not certain. Germline V CDR1 and CDR2: LNHNV, YYDKDF (reference sequence). The CDR3 is 13 amino acids. Trimming pared 0 bases from V and 6 bases from J, leaving 6 bases between. CDR3 loop: CATSRDTVNEQFF. The CDR3 nucleotides read TGTGCCACCAGCAGAGATACGGTCAATGAGCAGTTCTTC.